This record looks at one T cell receptor (beta chain) sequence and its context. In the authors' workflow: It was from reference gene primer amplification that nucleated cell counts were estimated. Method: immunoSEQ multiplex PCR; TCRdb's copy keeps in-frame clones and lacks some. V, J and clone size were drawn from that table, and D and trimming were deduced from the DNA. The table has about 300,000 clones, just over 85% seen once; the top ten hold about 4.2%. This sample was included in a study of blood T cell repertoires in COVID-19. Study-wide background: COVID-19 samples, acute and convalescent, were from the United States, Italy and Spain. Sample material is recorded as cDNA or gDNA derived from T cells, B-cell-depleted T cells, or PBMCs.

Clinical history as reported by participants underpinned cohort assignment. V lost 0 bases and J lost 3, with 15 bases in between. The germline V gene encodes CDR1 SGHVS and CDR2 FQNEAQ. There are 16 residues in the CDR3. The rearrangement links TRBV7-8 to TRBJ2-7; the D is unclear. The source material was PBMCs or T cells enriched from blood (not recorded which). The source of this sequence is a man aged 25 to 40 who had recovered from COVID-19. The CDR3 DNA sequence: TGTGCCAGCAGCTTAGCGCGGATCTATCGTTACTACGAGCAGTACTTC. Its protein is CASSLARIYRYYEQYF.